This TCR beta chain was retrieved from a study of T cell repertoires in cytomegalovirus infection. Study-level background: Through public TCR beta signatures, both CMV infection and matching HLA type were indicated.

Via MiXCR, TCRdb re-called the reads, giving one row per CDR3 protein. The sample includes around 240,000 distinct CDR3 sequences, roughly 22% of them seen just once. The table lists this clonotype with many counts. Its antigen is undetermined. The CDR3 extends over 16 amino acids. Trimming removed 5 bases from V and 5 bases from J; junction bases left unmatched: 10. CDR1 and CDR2 from the germline V gene are SGHTA and FQGNSA. General observations from the study: Cumulated frequencies of public TCR beta families served to identify carriers of CMV plus the relevant HLA. HLA-C-restricted CMV-specific TCR beta clonotypes prevailed in the ex vivo response.

This chain connects TRBV7-2 to TRBJ2-7; TRBD2 aligns across 12 bases. This TCR was sampled from a human donor in good health (CMV status not recorded). Some clones in this sample may be carry-over from other donors' samples. Sample: CD8+ T cells from PBMCs. The CDR3 here is CASSLPTSGGFDEQYF. DNA of the CDR3: TGTGCCAGCAGCCTCCCGACTAGCGGGGGATTCGACGAGCAGTACTTC.